The 14 T cell receptor beta chains reported below all come from one sample, sequenced in a study of cytomegalovirus exposure and HLA in healthy donors. PCR amplification relied on 60 Vbeta primers (plus 13 Jbeta primers). Generated by immunoSEQ multiplex PCR, the TCRdb table keeps only in-frame clones and is missing some. The repertoire holds some 200,000 clones, with approximately 84% as singletons. Sequenced material: PBMCs. The source of these receptors is a woman aged 50 to 65 in good health and CMV-seropositive.

This chain connects TRBV9 to TRBJ1-4, with D tentatively TRBD1 (5 bases). Deletions cut 4 bases from V and 5 bases from J, with 15 bases between. CDR1 SGDLS and CDR2 YYNGEE come from the germline V gene. The CDR3 runs to 15 residues. CDR3 residues: CASSLGPGQNEKLFF. CDR3 in DNA: TGTGCCAGCAGCCTTGGTCCTGGACAAAATGAAAAACTGTTTTTT.

V and J are TRBV7-8 and TRBJ1-4, with D possibly being TRBD1 (6 bases). Germline V gives CDR1 SGHVS, CDR2 FQNEAQ. CDR3 size: 16 residues. V was trimmed by 1 base and J by 7 bases, leaving 16 bases between them. The CDR3 loop reads CASSLGSRGEGEKLFF. In nucleotides, the CDR3 is TGTGCCAGCAGCTTAGGATCAAGGGGGGAGGGTGAAAAACTGTTTTTT.

This clone appeared a single time. The chain couples TRBV7-3 to TRBJ1-1, with 8 bases lining up with TRBD1. Trimming removed 5 bases from V and 5 bases from J; junction bases left unmatched: 7. The CDR3 has 14 amino acids. CDR1 and CDR2 (germline): SGHTA, FQGTGA. CDR3 protein: CASSLTGVLTEAFF. CDR3 coding DNA: TGTGCCAGCAGCCTGACAGGGGTTTTAACTGAAGCTTTCTTT.

In the case of this clone: An end of the junction differs from the germline gene, which may be a read error. This chain uses TRBV7-9 with TRBJ2-1, with 9 nucleotides matching TRBD1. Per germline, CDR1 SEHNR and CDR2 FQNEAQ (reference sequence). CDR3 length equals 16 residues. CDR3 protein: CSSSPRGNRGLNEQFF. CDR3 nucleotide sequence: TGTTCCAGCAGCCCTCGAGGAAACAGGGGGCTGAATGAGCAGTTCTTC.

The chain couples TRBV28 to TRBJ2-1, with 9 bases fitting TRBD1. With 8 bases clipped from V and 8 bases from J, the junction kept 4 bases outside the gene matches. Germline V CDR1 and CDR2: MDHEN, SYDVKM. The CDR3 is made up of 12 amino acids. The CDR3, as DNA: TGTGCCAGCGGGACAGGGAGGGATGAGCAGTTCTTC. It is translated as CASGTGRDEQFF. Looking up the rest from reference TRBV28 and TRBJ2-1 gives the full variable domain: DVKVTQSSRYLVKRTGEKVFLECVQDMDHENMFWYRQDPGLGLRLIYFSYDVKMKEKGDIPEGYSVSREKKERFSLILESASTNQTSMYLCASGTGRDEQFFGPGTRLTVL.

The V call is TRBV6-5, the J call TRBJ1-2; 9 nucleotides match TRBD1. J lost 6 bases, V lost 6 bases, and 5 bases had no gene match. Per germline, CDR1 MNHEY and CDR2 SVGAGI. This CDR3 is 13 amino acids long. The CDR3 region is CASRTGTGNGYTF. In DNA, the CDR3 is TGTGCCAGCAGAACCGGGACAGGGAATGGCTACACCTTC.

The J gene is TRBJ2-7, the V gene TRBV25-1, with no clear D. The ends were cut back, 1 base at V and 2 bases at J, with 9 bases in the middle. The germline gives CDR1 MGHDK, CDR2 SYGVNS. CDR3 size: 14 residues. The CDR3 spells CASSESTLTYEQYF. CDR3 bases: TGTGCCAGCAGTGAATCGACTCTTACCTACGAGCAGTACTTC.

This chain uses TRBV29-1 with TRBJ2-7; TRBD2 agrees at 8 bases. Germline V gives CDR1 SQVTM, CDR2 ANQGSEA. V lost 7 bases and J lost 6; bases outside the gene matches: 2. The CDR3 is made up of 10 amino acids. The CDR3 region is CSDGGVEQYF. The CDR3 DNA sequence: TGCAGCGACGGGGGGGTCGAGCAGTACTTC.

The V gene is TRBV5-4, the J gene TRBJ2-2, with TRBD2 as a possible D gene (6 bases). Per the germline V gene, CDR1 is SGHNT and CDR2 is YYREEE (reference sequence). V dropped 3 bases and J dropped 5 bases, with 17 bases sitting between them. The CDR3 length is 16 residues. The CDR3 here is CASSSAMGGRTGELFF. The CDR3 nucleotides read TGTGCCAGCAGCTCCGCTATGGGGGGTCGGACCGGGGAGCTGTTTTTT.

CDR3 sequence reads: CATARDRAYEQYF. The CDR3 region has the DNA TGTGCCACCGCGCGGGACAGGGCCTACGAGCAGTACTTC. The chain carries TRBV6-1 and TRBJ2-5, with 9 bases identical to TRBD1. The DNA end lines up better with TRBJ2-7; the J call may be wrong. The CDR3 length is 13 residues. Germline loops: CDR1 MNHNS, CDR2 SASEGT.

CDR3 residues: CASSPTMGLLGGYTF. CDR3 in DNA: TGTGCCAGCTCACCAACAATGGGACTCTTAGGAGGCTACACCTTC. The chain is built from TRBV18 and TRBJ1-2, with D perhaps TRBD1 (5 bases). The CDR3 is 15 amino acids. Germline V lookup: CDR1 KGHSH, CDR2 LQKENI. Trimming left V 2 bases short and J 8 bases short, with 18 bases between.

V is TRBV18 and J is TRBJ1-1; possibly TRBD1 for D (6 bases). The CDR3 totals 16 residues. With 3 bases removed from V and 1 base from J, the gap between germline ends came to 15 bases. Germline V CDR1 and CDR2: KGHSH, LQKENI. The CDR3 protein is CASSPISGGANTEAFF. The CDR3, as DNA: TGTGCCAGCTCACCCATCTCTGGGGGCGCGAACACTGAAGCTTTCTTT.

V and J are TRBV7-9 and TRBJ2-3, with D perhaps matching TRBD1 (8 bases). With 6 bases removed from V and 0 bases from J, the gap between germline ends came to 16 bases. The germline V gene encodes CDR1 SEHNR and CDR2 FQNEAQ (reference sequence). The CDR3 is 16 amino acids. The chain's CDR3 is CASSTGGQGSTDTQYF. Here the CDR3 DNA reads TGTGCCAGCAGTACGGGAGGACAGGGAAGCACAGATACGCAGTATTTT.

The gene calls are TRBV13 and TRBJ2-3, with D possibly TRBD2 on 6 matching bases. The CDR3 totals 14 residues. Germline values: CDR1 PRHDT, CDR2 FYEKMQ (reference sequence). V was cut by 3 bases and J by 3 bases, with 10 bases left in between. CDR3 nucleotides: TGTGCCAGCAGCTTTTGGGGGGAGACAGATACGCAGTATTTT. It codes for CASSFWGETDTQYF.